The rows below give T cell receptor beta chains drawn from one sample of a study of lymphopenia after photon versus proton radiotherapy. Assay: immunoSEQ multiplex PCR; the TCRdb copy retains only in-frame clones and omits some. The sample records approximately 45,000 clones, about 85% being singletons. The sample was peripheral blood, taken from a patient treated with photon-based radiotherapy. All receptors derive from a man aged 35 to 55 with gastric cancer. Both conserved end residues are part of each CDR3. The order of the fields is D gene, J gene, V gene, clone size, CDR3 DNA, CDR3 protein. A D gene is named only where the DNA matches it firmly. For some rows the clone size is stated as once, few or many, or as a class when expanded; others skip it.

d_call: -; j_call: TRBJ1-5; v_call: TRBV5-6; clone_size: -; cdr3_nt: TGTGCCAGCAGCTTGGGGGTCCCGGGGGGGCCCCAGCATTTT; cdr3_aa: CASSLGVPGGPQHF
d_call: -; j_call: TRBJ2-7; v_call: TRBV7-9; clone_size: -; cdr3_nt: TGTGCCAGCAGCACGAGGACGGACAGCTCCTACGAGCAGTACTTC; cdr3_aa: CASSTRTDSSYEQYF
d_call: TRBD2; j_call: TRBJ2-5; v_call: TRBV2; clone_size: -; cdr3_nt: TGTGCCAGCAGTGACGGGGAGTCCATAGCGGGGCAAGAGACCCAGTACTTC; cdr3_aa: CASSDGESIAGQETQYF
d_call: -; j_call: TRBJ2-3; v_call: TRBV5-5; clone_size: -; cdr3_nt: TGTGCCAGCAGCTTTGGGGGGATCCCCTCCGGGACGCAGTATTTT; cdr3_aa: CASSFGGIPSGTQYF
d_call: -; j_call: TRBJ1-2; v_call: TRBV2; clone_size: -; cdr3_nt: TGTGCCAGCAGTGTACAGCCGAACTATGGCTACACCTTC; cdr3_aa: CASSVQPNYGYTF
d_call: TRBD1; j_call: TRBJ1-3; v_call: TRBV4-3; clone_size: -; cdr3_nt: TGCGCCAGCAGCCAGGATACAGGGGTATCTGGAAACACCATATATTTT; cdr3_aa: CASSQDTGVSGNTIYF
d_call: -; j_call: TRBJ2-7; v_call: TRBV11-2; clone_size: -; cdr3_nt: TGTGCCAGCAGACCCCCCCGGTCAGCTTCCCCTCCCTACGAGCAGTACTTC; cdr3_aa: CASRPPRSASPPYEQYF
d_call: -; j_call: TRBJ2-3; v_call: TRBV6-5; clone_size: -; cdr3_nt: TGTGCCAGCAGTTACTCGGGCCAGGGCACAGATACGCAGTATTTT; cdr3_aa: CASSYSGQGTDTQYF
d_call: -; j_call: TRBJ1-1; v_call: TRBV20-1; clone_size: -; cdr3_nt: TGCAGTGCCACAGGAAACACTGAAGCTTTCTTT; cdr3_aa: CSATGNTEAFF
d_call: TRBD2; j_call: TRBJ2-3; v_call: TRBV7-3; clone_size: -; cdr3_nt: TGTGCCAGCAGAAGGGGAGGGAGCACAGATACGCAGTATTTT; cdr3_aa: CASRRGGSTDTQYF
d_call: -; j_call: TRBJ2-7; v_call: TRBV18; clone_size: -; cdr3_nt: TGTGCCAGCTCACAAGGCACTGCACGCGAGCAGTACTTC; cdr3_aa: CASSQGTAREQYF
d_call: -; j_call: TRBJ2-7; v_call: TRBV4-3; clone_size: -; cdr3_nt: TGCGCCAGCAGCCAACGGGCTAGAGGCTACGAGCAGTACTTC; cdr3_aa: CASSQRARGYEQYF
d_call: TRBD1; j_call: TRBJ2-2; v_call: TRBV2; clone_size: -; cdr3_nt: TGTGCCAGCAACCGACAGGGTTACGGGGAGCTGTTTTTT; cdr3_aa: CASNRQGYGELFF
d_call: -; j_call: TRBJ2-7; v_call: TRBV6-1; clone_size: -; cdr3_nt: TGTGCCAGCAGTGAAGCAAGGGTCGTTCGGTCCTACGAGCAGTACTTC; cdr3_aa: CASSEARVVRSYEQYF
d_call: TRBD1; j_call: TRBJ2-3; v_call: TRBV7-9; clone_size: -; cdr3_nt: TGTGCCAGCAGCTTGGTCCGACAGGGCGGAGATACGCAGTATTTT; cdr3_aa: CASSLVRQGGDTQYF
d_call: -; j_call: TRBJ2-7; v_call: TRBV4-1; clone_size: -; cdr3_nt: TGCGCCAGCAGCCAAGTGGGGGTCTACGAGCAGTACTTC; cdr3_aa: CASSQVGVYEQYF
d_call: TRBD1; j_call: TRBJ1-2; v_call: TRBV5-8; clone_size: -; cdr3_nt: TGTGCCAGCAGCTTTCCCTCGACAGGGCGAAACGGTGGCTACACCTTC; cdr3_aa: CASSFPSTGRNGGYTF
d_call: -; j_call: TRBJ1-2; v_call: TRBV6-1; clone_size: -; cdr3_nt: TGTGCCAGCAGTGAAGCGAACGGACTGGGATATGGCTACACCTTC; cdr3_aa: CASSEANGLGYGYTF
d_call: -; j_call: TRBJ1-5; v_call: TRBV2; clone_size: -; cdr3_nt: TGTGCCAGCAGTGAGGGCCGTAATCAGCCCCAGCATTTT; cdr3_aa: CASSEGRNQPQHF
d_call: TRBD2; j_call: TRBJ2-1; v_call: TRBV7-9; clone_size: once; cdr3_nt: TGTGCCAGCAAAGCCGGGACTAGCGGGAACAATGAGCAGTTCTTC; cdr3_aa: CASKAGTSGNNEQFF
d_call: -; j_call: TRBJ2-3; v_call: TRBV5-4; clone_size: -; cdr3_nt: TGTGCCAGCAGCAGGACTATCAGCACAGATACGCAGTATTTT; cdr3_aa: CASSRTISTDTQYF
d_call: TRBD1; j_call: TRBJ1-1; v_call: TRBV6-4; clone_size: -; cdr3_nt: TGTGCCAGCAGTGACCCGGGTTCGGGACAGGAAGCTTTCTTT; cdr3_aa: CASSDPGSGQEAFF
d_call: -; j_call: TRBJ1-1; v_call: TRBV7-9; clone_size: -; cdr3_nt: TGTGCCAGCAGCTTAGAACAGGGAACTGAAGCTTTCTTT; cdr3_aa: CASSLEQGTEAFF
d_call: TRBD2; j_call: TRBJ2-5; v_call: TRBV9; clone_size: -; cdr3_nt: TGTGCCAGCAGCGTGTTAGCGGGGGGGCTGGAGACCCAGTACTTC; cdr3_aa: CASSVLAGGLETQYF
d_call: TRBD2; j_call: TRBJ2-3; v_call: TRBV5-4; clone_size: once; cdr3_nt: TGTGCCAGCAGCTGGGGGGGTAGCACTTACACAGATACGCAGTATTTT; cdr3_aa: CASSWGGSTYTDTQYF
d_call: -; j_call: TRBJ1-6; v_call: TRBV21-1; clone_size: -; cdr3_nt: TGTGCCAGCAGCAAAGACGAGGGGGACAGGGATTCACCCCTCCACTTT; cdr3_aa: CASSKDEGDRDSPLHF
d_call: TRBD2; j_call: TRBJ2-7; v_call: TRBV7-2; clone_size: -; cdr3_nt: TGTGCCAGCAGCTTAGCTGGGGGAGGGAGTCGCGAGCAGTACTTC; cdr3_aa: CASSLAGGGSREQYF
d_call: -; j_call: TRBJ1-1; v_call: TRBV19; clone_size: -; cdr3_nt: TGTGCCAGTAGTATAGAAGCAGGCAACACTGAAGCTTTCTTT; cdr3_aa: CASSIEAGNTEAFF
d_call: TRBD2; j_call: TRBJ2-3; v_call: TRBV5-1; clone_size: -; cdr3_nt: TGCGCCAGCAGCCTCCGGGGGGTCGGCACAGATACGCAGTATTTT; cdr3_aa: CASSLRGVGTDTQYF
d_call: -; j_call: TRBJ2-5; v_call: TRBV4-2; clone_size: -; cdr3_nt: TGTGCCAGCAGCTTGGAACAGTTCCAAGAGACCCAGTACTTC; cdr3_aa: CASSLEQFQETQYF
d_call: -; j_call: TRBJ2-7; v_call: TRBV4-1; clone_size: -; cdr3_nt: TGCGCCAGCAGCCAAGCTAGGGGTTCCTACGAGCAGTACTTC; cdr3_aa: CASSQARGSYEQYF
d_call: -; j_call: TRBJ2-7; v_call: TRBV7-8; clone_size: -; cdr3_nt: TGTGCCAGCAGCTTAGGAAACGACGAGCAGTACTTC; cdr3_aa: CASSLGNDEQYF
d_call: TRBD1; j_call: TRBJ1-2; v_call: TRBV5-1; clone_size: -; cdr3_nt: TGCGCCAGCAGCGGACCAATGGAGGGGGCAGGGTATGGCTACACCTTC; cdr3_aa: CASSGPMEGAGYGYTF
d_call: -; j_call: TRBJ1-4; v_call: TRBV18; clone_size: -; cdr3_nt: TGTGCCAGCTCGCCGGCTGCAACTAATGAAAAACTGTTTTTT; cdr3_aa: CASSPAATNEKLFF
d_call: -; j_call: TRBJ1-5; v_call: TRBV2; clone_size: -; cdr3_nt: TGTGCCAGCAAAAAAGAAAGGTCGAATCAGCCCCAGCATTTT; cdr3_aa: CASKKERSNQPQHF